One and the same sample provided the 9 T cell receptor beta chains below, sequenced in a study of blood T cell repertoires in COVID-19 (dated by TCRdb to about 2020). Libraries were made using the immunoSEQ multiplex PCR assay. TCRdb carries this immuneACCESS record with in-frame sequences only. Its versions omit some clonotypes, under half of them owing to an unresolved V gene in the studies checked, with the rest unexplained. This sample has 200,000 to 250,000 clones in its table, and approximately 86% of those were observed once. The top ten clonotypes cover approximately 3% of the sample. The sample comprised peripheral blood. All receptors derive from a man aged 55-75 years with acute or convalescent COVID-19.

The rearrangement uses TRBV5-5 and TRBJ1-2, with D unclear. Germline CDR1 reads SGHKS; CDR2 reads YYEKEE (reference sequence). V was clipped by 0 bases and J by 8 bases, with 8 bases between them. This CDR3 comprises 12 residues. The CDR3 spells CASSLVQSGYTF. The CDR3 coding sequence is TGTGCCAGCAGCTTGGTTCAGTCCGGCTACACCTTC.

This clone was seen a few times. The rearrangement links TRBV6-5 to TRBJ1-3; D is unresolved. Trimming left V 5 bases short and J 1 base short, with 12 bases between. Germline assignment: CDR1 MNHEY and CDR2 SVGAGI. This CDR3 has 15 amino acids. The CDR3, as DNA: TGTGCCAGCAGTCCAACCCGGTTGTCTGGAAACACCATATATTTT. It codes for CASSPTRLSGNTIYF.

This clone was counted a single time. The V gene is TRBV2, the J gene TRBJ2-2; the D is unclear. The CDR3 runs to 15 residues. The V end lost 8 bases, the J end lost 2 bases, and 15 bases lay between the germline ends. CDR1 and CDR2 from the germline V gene are SNHLY and FYNNEI. The DNA for the CDR3 is TGTGCCAGCGCCGCGTTAGAAACCAACACCGGGGAGCTGTTTTTT. Its protein is CASAALETNTGELFF.

The V and J genes are TRBV11-2 and TRBJ2-7, with 8 bases that match TRBD2. The CDR3 is 15 amino acids. Germline V gene sequence: CDR1 SGHAT, CDR2 FQNNGV. Trimming took 4 bases from V and 6 from J; bases not matched to a gene: 11. The CDR3 coding sequence is TGTGCCAGCAGCTCTATTCGGGGGGGGGCCCCCGAGCAGTACTTC. Translation gives CASSSIRGGAPEQYF.

The chain couples TRBV7-2 to TRBJ2-3; D may be TRBD1 (5 bases). Per germline, CDR1 SGHTA and CDR2 FQGNSA. The CDR3 consists of 17 residues. Trimming removed 1 base from V and 6 bases from J, with 20 bases in between. The CDR3 loop reads CASSLVALGALQDTQYF. CDR3 DNA sequence: TGTGCCAGCAGCTTAGTCGCTTTAGGGGCCCTACAGGATACGCAGTATTTT.

The rearrangement uses TRBV18 and TRBJ1-5, with unresolved D. The CDR3 sequence is 17 residues long. The germline V gene has CDR1 KGHSH and CDR2 LQKENI. V was shortened by 2 bases and J by 0 bases, with 14 bases between the two germline ends. The CDR3 sequence is CASSPARVTDSNQPQHF. The CDR3 DNA is TGTGCCAGCTCACCAGCGAGGGTTACGGATAGCAATCAGCCCCAGCATTTT.

Here the CDR3 reads CASSIVLGAAANEKLFF. The CDR3 bases are TGTGCCAGTAGTATTGTTCTGGGGGCGGCGGCTAATGAAAAACTGTTTTTT. The chain carries TRBV19 and TRBJ1-4; the D gene is possibly TRBD1 (6 bases). The V and J ends lost 3 bases and 3 bases respectively, with 17 bases between them. The CDR3 runs to 17 residues. Germline assignment: CDR1 LNHDA and CDR2 SQIVND (reference sequence).

This chain connects TRBV28 to TRBJ2-1; TRBD2 is a possible D gene (5 bases). Per the germline V gene, CDR1 is MDHEN and CDR2 is SYDVKM. This CDR3 is built from 17 residues. Trimming removed 6 bases from V and 0 bases from J, with 18 bases in between. The CDR3 DNA sequence: TGTGCCAGCAGGAGTACCGGAGGACTCAACTCCTACAATGAGCAGTTCTTC. Protein sequence: CASRSTGGLNSYNEQFF.

This rearrangement joins TRBV28 to TRBJ2-2; TRBD2 might be the D (6 bases). V shed 5 bases and J shed 4 bases, with 8 bases lying between them. Germline-derived CDR1 and CDR2 are MDHEN and SYDVKM. The CDR3 extends over 13 amino acids. The DNA of the CDR3 is TGTGCCAGCAGTCCCGGGGGCACCGGGGAGCTGTTTTTT. Protein: CASSPGGTGELFF.